This T cell receptor beta chain was obtained from a study of spatial heterogeneity in lung cancer. Study outcomes and limitations: One measure, the expanded intratumoral alpha and beta TCR count, tracked tumor mutation counts.

There are many counts of this clonotype. The antigen is undetermined. This beta chain appears as a stray read in a library generated for alpha chains; its size is not informative. In germline, CDR1 is SGHDT, CDR2 YYEEEE. There are 14 residues in the CDR3. Trimming removed 2 bases from V and 9 bases from J, with 12 bases in between. Documented time point: sample taken at primary tumor resection. In TCRdb, the 5' RACE reads were re-called with MiXCR into one record per CDR3 protein. The table lists approximately 15,000 distinct CDR3 sequences, approximately 4.5% of them singletons. The sequencing used lung tumor tissue, collected at surgery. The source is a female donor with early-stage non-small cell lung cancer. This rearrangement joins TRBV5-6 to TRBJ1-6; D unresolved. The CDR3 loop reads CASSFSGWGSPLHF. Here the CDR3 DNA reads TGTGCCAGCAGCTTTTCGGGGTGGGGTTCACCCCTCCACTTT.